Below, 30 T cell receptor beta chains from the same sample are listed, as sequenced in a study of spatial heterogeneity in lung cancer. In TCRdb, the 5' RACE reads were re-called with MiXCR into one record per CDR3 protein. The repertoire has 9,500 to 11,000 distinct CDR3 sequences, about 7.4% of them found once; the top ten carry roughly 22%. Time point in this sample: sample taken at primary tumor resection. General study points: Higher tumor mutation counts went along with higher counts of expanded intratumoral alpha and beta TCRs.

For these receptors, no antigen is known. The source was lung tumor tissue, collected at surgery. Receptor source: a female donor with early-stage non-small cell lung cancer.

In its sample, this clonotype is medium-sized. The CDR3 DNA follows: TGTGCCATCAGTGGTGGCAGCAATCAGCCCCAGCATTTT. Its protein is CAISGGSNQPQHF. V usage is TRBV10-3 and J usage is TRBJ1-5; D remains unclear. V shed 4 bases and J shed 1 base, with 5 bases lying between them. Germline CDR1 ENHRY, CDR2 SYGVKD. The CDR3 has 13 amino acids.

By share of the sample, this clonotype is medium-sized. The V and J genes are TRBV12-3 or TRBV12-4 and TRBJ1-2; tentative D call: TRBD1 (6 bases). V gave up 6 bases and J gave up 8 bases, with 16 bases separating them. This CDR3 is 13 amino acids long. The chain's CDR3 is CASRFPDRMGYTF. As DNA, the CDR3 is TGTGCCAGCAGATTCCCCGACAGGATGGGCTACACCTTC.

This clonotype has more than one count but fewer than ten. The rearrangement links TRBV7-2 to TRBJ2-5; D gene unclear. CDR1 is SGHTA, CDR2 FQGNSA, per germline. Trimming removed 5 bases at V and 2 bases at J, with 6 bases between. The CDR3 has 12 amino acids. The CDR3 coding sequence is TGTGCCAGCAGCCCGTGGCAAGAGACCCAGTACTTC. Protein product: CASSPWQETQYF.

This clonotype was detected ten times or more. The J gene is TRBJ2-7, the V gene TRBV20-1, with TRBD2 as a possible D gene (6 bases). The germline CDR1 and CDR2 sequences are DFQATT and SNEGSKA (reference sequence). This CDR3 spans 15 amino acids. V gave up 4 bases and J gave up 6 bases, with 22 bases separating them. The CDR3 reads CSAKRVRGLLGEQYF. The DNA of the CDR3 is TGCAGTGCTAAGCGCGTCCGGGGACTGCTCGGCGAGCAGTACTTC.

Within the sample, this clonotype is medium-sized. The chain is built from TRBV2 and TRBJ2-1; 10 bases are shared with TRBD2. The V gene's germline CDR1 is SNHLY and CDR2 FYNNEI. The CDR3 sequence is 14 residues long. The J segment lost 7 bases and the V segment lost 3 bases, leaving 3 bases of the junction unmatched. CDR3 nucleotides: TGTGCCAGCAGTGATAGCGGGGGGAATAATGAGCAGTTCTTC. It encodes CASSDSGGNNEQFF.

This clonotype showed up just once. With a much larger clone just one base away, this may be a read error. In nucleotides, the CDR3 is TGTGCCAGCAGCCAAGATGGAAAGCGGGGTTGGCAAGAGACCCAGTACTTC. It codes for CASSQDGKRGWQETQYF. V usage is TRBV4-2 and J usage is TRBJ2-5, with 7 positions matching TRBD2. Per germline, CDR1 LGHNA and CDR2 YNFKEQ. After removal of 0 bases from V and 2 bases from J, the junction contained 9 bases not matched to a gene. This CDR3 has 17 residues.

The J gene is TRBJ1-1, the V gene TRBV28; D may be TRBD1 (6 bases). Germline CDR1 and CDR2: MDHEN and SYDVKM. CDR3 length: 15 amino acids. Trimming left V 6 bases short and J 1 base short, with 15 bases between. The CDR3: CASRGPGVWNTEAFF. CDR3 in DNA: TGTGCCAGCAGAGGGCCAGGGGTGTGGAACACTGAAGCTTTCTTT.

This clonotype is medium-sized. The chain recombines TRBV9 with TRBJ1-4; 9 bases are shared with TRBD1. V gave up 4 bases and J gave up 2 bases; unmatched junction bases: 6. The germline V gene has CDR1 SGDLS and CDR2 YYNGEE. The CDR3 is 16 residues long. CDR3 loop: CASSKQGATTNEKLFF. The CDR3 DNA reads TGTGCCAGCAGCAAACAGGGGGCGACTACTAATGAAAAACTGTTTTTT.

The gene calls are TRBV7-2 and TRBJ2-7, with D unclear. From germline, CDR1 is SGHTA and CDR2 FQGNSA. V dropped 5 bases and J dropped 4 bases, with 15 bases sitting between them. CDR3 length: 14 amino acids. DNA for the CDR3: TGTGCCAGCAGCCCAGAATGGGTTTTTTACGAGCAGTACTTC. It specifies CASSPEWVFYEQYF.

Concerning this clonotype itself: One base away lies a much larger clone, so this may be a sequencing read error. The chain combines TRBV19 with TRBJ2-3; 11 bases map to TRBD2. This CDR3 has 16 residues. Germline V gene data show CDR1 as LNHDA and CDR2 as SQIVND (reference sequence). CDR3 residues: CASSTSGGTSTDAQYF. The CDR3 coding sequence is TGTGCCAGTAGTACTAGCGGGGGGACTAGCACAGATGCGCAGTATTTT.

This clonotype has a count of ten or more. The chain joins TRBV20-1 to TRBJ2-1; D may match TRBD1 or TRBD2 (5 bases each). The CDR3 is 13 residues long. With 4 bases removed from V and 8 bases from J, the gap between germline ends came to 15 bases. Germline loops: CDR1 DFQATT, CDR2 SNEGSKA (reference sequence). The DNA for the CDR3 is TGCAGTGCTACGGATACCCGAGGGGATGAGCAGTTCTTC. Its protein is CSATDTRGDEQFF.

This clonotype has at least ten counts. V usage is TRBV12-3 or TRBV12-4 and J usage is TRBJ1-2, with TRBD1 as a possible D gene (5 bases). Deletions cut 5 bases from V and 9 bases from J, with 13 bases between. The CDR3 is made up of 12 amino acids. CDR3 loop: CASSRNQGRYTF. The CDR3 DNA sequence: TGTGCCAGCAGTCGCAACCAGGGTCGCTACACCTTC.

This clonotype occurred a few times. The chain joins TRBV28 to TRBJ1-1; D ambiguous. Germline V gene sequence: CDR1 MDHEN, CDR2 SYDVKM. V dropped 1 base and J dropped 7 bases, with 13 bases sitting between them. This CDR3 is built from 14 residues. Here the CDR3 reads CASSLSAGLIEAFF. As DNA, the CDR3 is TGTGCCAGCAGTTTATCGGCCGGACTAATTGAAGCTTTCTTT.

This clonotype was seen only a few times. The chain is built from TRBV6-1 and TRBJ2-1, with TRBD2 matching over 14 bases. CDR3 size: 14 residues. Germline values: CDR1 MNHNS, CDR2 SASEGT. Trimming cost V 3 bases and J 12 bases; bases outside gene matches: 4. The CDR3 here is CASSETSGGAGQFF. Written as DNA, the CDR3 is TGTGCCAGCAGTGAGACTAGCGGGGGGGCTGGGCAGTTCTTC.

With respect to this clonotype: This could be a read error, since a much larger clone is one nucleotide away. The chain links TRBV7-9 to TRBJ2-5; D gene ambiguous. From germline, CDR1 is SEHNR and CDR2 FQNEAQ (reference sequence). The CDR3 contains 14 residues. CDR3 in amino acids: CASSLSPVQETKYF. The DNA of the CDR3 is TGTGCCAGCAGCTTATCGCCGGTCCAAGAGACCAAGTACTTC.

This clonotype has a handful of counts. V is TRBV9 and J is TRBJ2-1; 10 nucleotides align to TRBD2. This CDR3 is 18 amino acids long. V shed 4 bases and J 9 bases; nucleotides not matched to a gene: 19. Germline CDR1 SGDLS, CDR2 YYNGEE. The DNA for the CDR3 is TGTGCCAGCAGCCTAGACCCCCGACTAGCGGGCCCCCGTGGTGAGCAGTTCTTC. Protein: CASSLDPRLAGPRGEQFF. The full variable domain, rest sourced from reference TRBV9 and TRBJ2-1, is DSGVTQTPKHLITATGQRVTLRCSPRSGDLSVYWYQQSLDQGLQFLIQYYNGEERAKGNILERFSAQQFPDLHSELNLSSLELGDSALYFCASSLDPRLAGPRGEQFFGPGTRLTVL.

On this clonotype: The junction differs from germline at one of its ends, possibly a read error. The rearrangement links TRBV6-1 to TRBJ1-5, with D unresolved. The CDR3 runs to 15 residues. CDR1 is MNHNS and CDR2 is SASEGT in the germline V gene. The DNA for the CDR3 is TGTGCCAGCAGCGGTAACTGGGAAGGGAATCAGCCCCAGCAATTT. Its translation is CASSGNWEGNQPQQF.

Ten or more counts support this clonotype. The V call is TRBV20-1, the J call TRBJ2-1; 8 bases are a match to TRBD2. Germline CDR1 and CDR2: DFQATT and SNEGSKA (reference sequence). Germline trimming cut 5 bases from V and 7 bases from J; bases unmatched to any gene: 16. The CDR3 spans 16 residues. CDR3 residues: CSADLSGGGSRNEQFF. As DNA, the CDR3 is TGCAGTGCTGACCTCTCGGGCGGGGGGAGTAGGAATGAGCAGTTCTTC.

As for this clonotype: A read error may be the cause here, since a much bigger clone is one base away. The V call is TRBV6-6, the J call TRBJ2-3; D gene ambiguous. Trimming stripped 7 bases from V and 5 bases from J, with 16 bases between. The CDR3 runs 14 residues. Germline assignment: CDR1 MNHNY and CDR2 SVGAGI (reference sequence). Here the CDR3 reads CASTQVGLVDTQYF. DNA of the CDR3: TGTGCCAGCACACAAGTGGGCCTGGTAGATACGCAGTATTTT.

This chain joins TRBV2 and TRBJ2-1; 9 bases fit TRBD1. Unmatched junction bases numbered 11, after V lost 6 bases and J lost 5 bases. The germline gives CDR1 SNHLY, CDR2 FYNNEI. The CDR3 loop spans 16 amino acids. The CDR3 loop reads CASSWTGEGADNEQFF. The CDR3 nucleotides are TGTGCCAGCAGCTGGACAGGGGAAGGGGCTGACAATGAGCAGTTCTTC.

This clonotype was recorded many times. V usage is TRBV20-1 and J usage is TRBJ1-5; tentative D call: TRBD1 (6 bases). The germline V gene has CDR1 DFQATT and CDR2 SNEGSKA (reference sequence). The CDR3 is made up of 15 amino acids. Trimming left V 4 bases short and J 0 bases short, with 13 bases between. The DNA of the CDR3 is TGCAGTGCTATCCCGGGGGCCTCTAGCAATCAGCCCCAGCATTTT. It codes for CSAIPGASSNQPQHF.

This clonotype was recorded many times. V gene TRBV6-2 or TRBV6-3 combines with J gene TRBJ2-7, with no clear D. The germline gives CDR1 MNHEY, CDR2 SVGEGT. The V gene lost 4 bases and the J gene lost 0 bases, with 10 bases spanning the gap. The CDR3 length is 14 residues. The CDR3 protein is CASSWLGSSYEQYF. The CDR3 bases are TGTGCCAGCAGTTGGTTGGGATCCTCCTACGAGCAGTACTTC.

This clonotype counts as medium-sized (0.01 to 0.1%). The rearrangement uses TRBV11-2 and TRBJ2-5; 8 nucleotides agree with TRBD2. The CDR3 is 15 residues long. Germline V CDR1 and CDR2: SGHAT, FQNNGV. The V gene end was trimmed by 5 bases and the J gene end by 1 base; junction bases not matched to a gene: 6. CDR3: CASSRRGGIQETQYF. CDR3 coding DNA: TGTGCCAGCAGCCGACGGGGGGGCATCCAAGAGACCCAGTACTTC.

This clonotype was observed many times. V and J are TRBV7-2 and TRBJ1-6, with D unclear. CDR1 and CDR2 from the germline V gene are SGHTA and FQGNSA. V was shortened by 2 bases and J by 7 bases, with 12 bases between the two germline ends. CDR3 length: 15 amino acids. CDR3 region: CASSLLPANNSPLHF. The CDR3 DNA follows: TGTGCCAGCAGCTTACTCCCAGCTAACAATTCACCCCTCCACTTT.

By its share, this clonotype is medium-sized. The CDR3 protein is CASRSSQRTDTQYF. CDR3 bases: TGTGCCAGCAGGTCATCCCAACGGACAGATACGCAGTATTTT. The J gene is TRBJ2-3, the V gene TRBV28; D gene uncertain. This CDR3 contains 14 residues. Between the trimmed V and J ends, which lost 6 bases and 3 bases, there was a span of 13 bases. Germline lookup yields CDR1 MDHEN and CDR2 SYDVKM.

By frequency in the sample, this clonotype is medium-sized. V gene TRBV7-3 combines with J gene TRBJ1-5; D unclear. The CDR3 sequence is 16 residues long. Germline loops: CDR1 SGHTA, CDR2 FQGTGA. Trimming shortened V by 4 bases and J by 2 bases, and 15 bases separated the two germline ends. The CDR3 bases are TGTGCCAGCAGCTCTCGTAGTCTGAGGCGCAATCAGCCCCAGCATTTT. Amino acids: CASSSRSLRRNQPQHF.

This clonotype was found many times. The rearrangement uses TRBV28 and TRBJ2-5; unclear D gene. This CDR3 has 10 residues. CDR1 is MDHEN and CDR2 is SYDVKM in the germline V gene. The V end was cut by 5 bases, the J end by 3 bases, with 1 base between. In nucleotides, the CDR3 is TGTGCCAGCAGTGAAGAGACCCAGTACTTC. Translated: CASSEETQYF.

By frequency in the sample, this clonotype is medium-sized. The V and J genes are TRBV28 and TRBJ1-5, with TRBD1 as a possible D gene (5 bases). Between the trimmed V and J ends, which lost 3 bases and 6 bases, there was a span of 9 bases. Germline V gene data show CDR1 as MDHEN and CDR2 as SYDVKM. This CDR3 is built from 13 residues. Here the CDR3 reads CASSFPGGQPQHF. The CDR3 coding sequence is TGTGCCAGCAGTTTCCCCGGGGGTCAGCCCCAGCATTTT.

V gene TRBV4-2 combines with J gene TRBJ2-7; D might be TRBD2 (5 bases). The germline V and J ends were trimmed by 0 bases and 5 bases, with 14 bases remaining between them. The CDR3 loop spans 15 amino acids. Germline assignment: CDR1 LGHNA and CDR2 YNFKEQ. The CDR3 region has the DNA TGTGCCAGCAGCCAAGAGGCCAGTCCGCGGGACGAGCAGTACTTC. Translated, it gives CASSQEASPRDEQYF.

This clonotype showed up just a few times. The V call is TRBV3-1, the J call TRBJ2-7; 7 bases match TRBD2. With 3 bases clipped from V and 7 bases from J, the junction kept 6 bases outside the gene matches. The CDR3 contains 13 residues. The V gene's germline CDR1 is LGHDT and CDR2 YNNKEL (reference sequence). The CDR3 nucleotides read TGTGCCAGCAGCCAGATGGGAGGGTTTGAGCAGTACTTC. Amino acid sequence: CASSQMGGFEQYF.